Following are 27 T cell receptor beta chains from one sample sequenced in a study of circulating and synovial CD4+ cells in juvenile arthritis. Profiled with immunoSEQ multiplex PCR; TCRdb holds only in-frame clones, not every one. Here the sample spans fewer than 35,000 clones, about 96% being singletons. Sequencing was performed on CD4+ T cells from blood. Receptors were obtained from a human donor with juvenile idiopathic arthritis.

The chain is built from TRBV6-1 and TRBJ1-1; no firm D call. V lost 0 bases, J lost 13 bases, and 15 bases lay in between. From germline, CDR1 is MNHNS and CDR2 SASEGT. The CDR3 is made up of 13 amino acids. CDR3: CASSEADGLVGFF. The CDR3 region has the DNA TGTGCCAGCAGTGAAGCGGACGGACTGGTCGGTTTCTTT.

Only one count was recorded for this clone. V gene TRBV7-8 combines with J gene TRBJ1-5; TRBD1 agrees at 7 bases. The ends lost 5 bases at V and 6 bases at J; junction bases unmatched: 16. Germline V CDR1 and CDR2: SGHVS, FQNEAQ. The CDR3 has 17 amino acids. The CDR3 region has the DNA TGTGCCAGCAGCCCGGGATATGGACAGGCCTGGAGTCAGCCCCAGCATTTT. Its translation: CASSPGYGQAWSQPQHF.

The gene calls are TRBV5-4 and TRBJ2-5; D not resolved. CDR1 and CDR2 from the germline V gene are SGHNT and YYREEE (reference sequence). The V gene lost 1 base and the J gene lost 4 bases, with 8 bases spanning the gap. The CDR3 extends over 13 amino acids. The CDR3 bases are TGTGCCAGCAGCTTGTATACGGGAGAGACCCAGTACTTC. Translation: CASSLYTGETQYF.

The genes are TRBV19 and TRBJ2-7; D is perhaps TRBD2 (6 bases). CDR3 length: 18 amino acids. V dropped 1 base and J dropped 0 bases, with 19 bases sitting between them. Per the germline V gene, CDR1 is LNHDA and CDR2 is SQIVND (reference sequence). The CDR3 sequence is CASSIALGDSRFSYEQYF. DNA of the CDR3: TGTGCCAGTAGTATAGCGCTGGGGGACTCCCGTTTCTCCTACGAGCAGTACTTC. Drawing the rest from reference TRBV19 and TRBJ2-7, the complete variable domain is DGGITQSPKYLFRKEGQNVTLSCEQNLNHDAMYWYRQDPGQGLRLIYYSQIVNDFQKGDIAEGYSVSREKKESFPLTVTSAQKNPTAFYLCASSIALGDSRFSYEQYFGPGTRLTVT.

J is TRBJ2-7 and V is TRBV7-2; no definite D call. CDR1 SGHTA and CDR2 FQGNSA come from the germline V gene. The CDR3 totals 14 residues. Trimming cost V 0 bases and J 0 bases, with 6 bases left between them. DNA of the CDR3: TGTGCCAGCAGCTTAGCGGTCGGCTCCTACGAGCAGTACTTC. It is translated as CASSLAVGSYEQYF.

The J gene is TRBJ2-7, the V gene TRBV6-5; maybe TRBD1 (5 bases). The V end lost 2 bases, the J end lost 6 bases, and 14 bases lay between the germline ends. The CDR3 sequence is 14 residues long. Germline V CDR1 and CDR2: MNHEY, SVGAGI. The CDR3: CASSYDRRTSEQYF. In DNA form, the CDR3 reads TGTGCCAGCAGTTACGACAGAAGAACCAGCGAGCAGTACTTC.

The chain recombines TRBV19 with TRBJ1-1; no clear D. CDR1 is LNHDA, CDR2 SQIVND, per germline (reference sequence). Trimming took 4 bases from V and 1 from J, leaving 7 bases between them. The CDR3 has 13 residues. The CDR3 protein is CASSTLSNTEAFF. Written as DNA, the CDR3 is TGTGCCAGTAGTACCCTTTCGAACACTGAAGCTTTCTTT.

This clone is a singleton in its sample. J is TRBJ2-2 and V is TRBV28, with 7 bases aligning to TRBD1. Losses at the gene ends were 6 bases for V and 4 bases for J; bases not matched to a gene: 8. Per the germline V gene, CDR1 is MDHEN and CDR2 is SYDVKM. The CDR3 loop spans 15 amino acids. CDR3 sequence reads: CASSSPGQITGELFF. In DNA form, the CDR3 reads TGTGCCAGCAGCTCACCGGGACAGATCACCGGGGAGCTGTTTTTT.

CDR3 DNA: TGTGCCAGCAGCCAAGATAGGGGTCCGAACACCGGGGAGCTGTTTTTT. It codes for CASSQDRGPNTGELFF. This chain links TRBV4-2 with TRBJ2-2; maybe TRBD1 (5 bases). V dropped 0 bases and J dropped 0 bases, with 8 bases sitting between them. Germline V gene sequence: CDR1 LGHNA, CDR2 YNFKEQ. The CDR3 extends over 16 amino acids.

This rearrangement joins TRBV2 to TRBJ1-2; D perhaps matches TRBD1 (5 bases). This CDR3 has 15 amino acids. Germline CDR1 and CDR2: SNHLY and FYNNEI. Deletions cut 1 base from V and 5 bases from J, with 14 bases between. The CDR3 loop reads CASSEGQGLTYGYTF. The CDR3 nucleotides are TGTGCCAGCAGTGAAGGGCAGGGACTAACTTATGGCTACACCTTC.

Notes on this clone: Other DNA sequences in the same sample also yield this CDR3. The J gene is TRBJ1-2, the V gene TRBV20-1; no clear D. Germline V gene data show CDR1 as DFQATT and CDR2 as SNEGSKA (reference sequence). The CDR3 sequence is 10 residues long. V dropped 3 bases and J dropped 5 bases, with 4 bases sitting between them. This CDR3 reads CSARAYGYTF. The CDR3 nucleotides are TGCAGTGCTAGGGCATATGGCTACACCTTC.

The V and J genes are TRBV6-6 and TRBJ2-7; D may be TRBD1 (6 bases). Trimming took off 7 bases at V and 6 bases at J, with 19 bases between the two ends. CDR3 length equals 14 residues. The germline CDR1 and CDR2 sequences are MNHNY and SVGAGI (reference sequence). CDR3 region: CASTPDTGLGEQYF. DNA for the CDR3: TGTGCCAGCACCCCCGACACAGGGCTCGGCGAGCAGTACTTC.

The chain has TRBV19 and TRBJ2-1; D might be TRBD2 (6 bases). V was clipped by 3 bases and J by 12 bases, with 15 bases between them. CDR3 length: 13 amino acids. Germline V gives CDR1 LNHDA, CDR2 SQIVND (reference sequence). The DNA for the CDR3 is TGTGCCAGTAGTATCGGGGCGGGAATGCGGCAGTTCTTC. It yields the protein CASSIGAGMRQFF.

The chain carries TRBV2 and TRBJ2-4, with 10 bases matching TRBD1. CDR1 is SNHLY, CDR2 FYNNEI, per germline. The CDR3 is 15 amino acids. Germline trimming cut 7 bases from V and 7 bases from J; bases unmatched to any gene: 10. The CDR3 protein is CASILAAGQGNIQYF. The CDR3 coding sequence is TGTGCCAGCATCCTAGCGGCGGGACAGGGGAACATTCAGTACTTC.

The rearrangement links TRBV7-2 to TRBJ2-5; possibly TRBD1 for D (5 bases). The CDR3 totals 16 residues. Trimming removed 2 bases at V and 1 base at J, with 14 bases between. Germline values: CDR1 SGHTA, CDR2 FQGNSA. The CDR3 coding sequence is TGTGCCAGCAGCTTAACGGCAGGGTTCCTCCAAGAGACCCAGTACTTC. This sequence encodes CASSLTAGFLQETQYF.

The chain carries TRBV5-1 and TRBJ2-1, with 7 bases aligning to TRBD2. The CDR3 contains 15 residues. CDR1 and CDR2 (germline): SGHRS, YFSETQ. The V segment lost 0 bases and the J segment 1 base; nucleotides outside the gene matches: 1. The CDR3 loop is CASSLGGSSYNEQFF. As DNA, the CDR3 is TGCGCCAGCAGCTTGGGCGGGAGTTCCTACAATGAGCAGTTCTTC. Drawing the rest from reference TRBV5-1 and TRBJ2-1, the complete variable domain is KAGVTQTPRYLIKTRGQQVTLSCSPISGHRSVSWYQQTPGQGLQFLFEYFSETQRNKGNFPGRFSGRQFSNSRSEMNVSTLELGDSALYLCASSLGGSSYNEQFFGPGTRLTVL.

The chain couples TRBV10-3 to TRBJ1-1, with D maybe TRBD1 (5 bases). The germline V gene encodes CDR1 ENHRY and CDR2 SYGVKD. This CDR3 region has 18 residues. Trimming left V 2 bases short and J 9 bases short, with 28 bases between. This CDR3 is CAISELSVDVLSGWKAFF. CDR3 nucleotides: TGTGCCATCAGTGAGCTTTCCGTGGACGTATTGTCAGGGTGGAAAGCTTTCTTT.

This chain links TRBV28 with TRBJ2-5, with D perhaps matching TRBD1 (5 bases). V lost 10 bases, J lost 5 bases, and 11 bases lay in between. In germline, CDR1 is MDHEN, CDR2 SYDVKM. The CDR3 covers 11 residues. CDR3 protein: CAIQGRETQYF. The CDR3 region has the DNA TGTGCCATCCAGGGTCGGGAGACCCAGTACTTC.

As for this clone: No conserved phenylalanine or tryptophan is present at the end of the CDR3, so a read error is the likely explanation. The chain joins TRBV5-1 to TRBJ1-2, with TRBD1 identical over 7 bases. The CDR3 covers 17 residues. From germline, CDR1 is SGHRS and CDR2 YFSETQ. Germline trimming cut 0 bases from V and 0 bases from J; bases unmatched to any gene: 8. CDR3 sequence (DNA): TGCGCCAGCAGCTTGGGTTTCCGGGACAGCCCTAACTATGGCTACACCTCC. Its translation: CASSLGFRDSPNYGYTS.

The V call is TRBV6-1, the J call TRBJ1-1; D remains unclear. Trimming took off 4 bases at V and 8 bases at J, with 11 bases between the two ends. The CDR3 consists of 12 residues. CDR1 and CDR2 (germline): MNHNS, SASEGT. The CDR3 sequence: CASSGSTPEAFF. DNA of the CDR3: TGTGCCAGCAGTGGGTCGACACCCGAAGCTTTCTTT.

The chain carries TRBV27 and TRBJ1-2; D may be TRBD1 (6 bases). The germline gives CDR1 MNHEY, CDR2 SMNVEV (reference sequence). V was cut by 6 bases and J by 4 bases, with 15 bases left in between. The CDR3 runs to 14 residues. The CDR3 is CASSRSGEGYGYTF. DNA of the CDR3: TGTGCCAGCAGCCGCTCAGGGGAAGGCTATGGCTACACCTTC.

V is TRBV7-9 and J is TRBJ2-1; D is uncertain. CDR3 length: 12 residues. Germline CDR1 reads SEHNR; CDR2 reads FQNEAQ (reference sequence). V was trimmed by 5 bases and J by 14 bases, leaving 16 bases between them. The CDR3 here is CASSLRIAAEFF. As DNA, the CDR3 is TGTGCCAGCAGCCTAAGGATAGCTGCGGAGTTCTTC.

The V gene is TRBV5-1, the J gene TRBJ2-7; TRBD2 is a possible D gene (6 bases). The CDR3 runs to 13 residues. Between the trimmed V and J ends, which lost 0 bases and 6 bases, there was a span of 10 bases. In germline, CDR1 is SGHRS, CDR2 YFSETQ. The CDR3 nucleotides read TGCGCCAGCAGCTTGGAGGCGGGACTCGAGCAGTACTTC. Encoded protein: CASSLEAGLEQYF.

V is TRBV28 and J is TRBJ1-2; a possible D gene is TRBD1 (6 bases). Germline lookup yields CDR1 MDHEN and CDR2 SYDVKM. Between the trimmed V and J ends, which lost 4 bases and 5 bases, there was a span of 17 bases. The CDR3 loop spans 15 amino acids. CDR3 residues: CASSWFADSIYGYTF. The DNA of the CDR3 is TGTGCCAGCAGTTGGTTCGCGGACAGTATATATGGCTACACCTTC.

The chain uses TRBV29-1 and TRBJ2-3, with 13 bases matching TRBD2. Germline loops: CDR1 SQVTM, CDR2 ANQGSEA. The CDR3 length is 15 residues. V lost 7 bases, J lost 0 bases, and 4 bases stayed unmatched. CDR3 residues: CSAGLAGVSTDTQYF. The CDR3 DNA follows: TGCAGCGCAGGACTAGCGGGGGTTAGCACAGATACGCAGTATTTT.

The CDR3 spells CSHGGQGNEKLFF. In DNA form, the CDR3 reads TGTTCCCATGGGGGACAGGGAAACGAAAAACTGTTTTTT. The chain couples TRBV19 to TRBJ1-4; 9 bases align to TRBD1. The germline V gene encodes CDR1 LNHDA and CDR2 SQIVND (reference sequence). The CDR3 is 13 amino acids.

The chain has TRBV27 and TRBJ1-1, with D perhaps matching TRBD1 (6 bases). The germline V gene has CDR1 MNHEY and CDR2 SMNVEV (reference sequence). The CDR3 sequence is 15 residues long. Trimming stripped 2 bases from V and 4 bases from J, with 14 bases between. The CDR3 spells CASSLTGYWSTEAFF. The CDR3 nucleotides are TGTGCCAGCAGTTTAACAGGGTATTGGAGCACTGAAGCTTTCTTT.